A selection of T cell receptor beta chains follows, all from one sample in a study of cytomegalovirus exposure and HLA in healthy donors. Clones were read by immunoSEQ multiplex PCR, and TCRdb kept only the in-frame ones, dropping some. Counted here are 300,000 or so clones, roughly 86% occurring once; the ten biggest clones make up 1.5% to 2.5%. The sample taken for sequencing was PBMCs. These TCRs come from a woman in her thirties or forties in good health and CMV-seropositive. Each CDR3 is given with its conserved first and last residue. Fields, in order: clone size, D gene, J gene, V gene, CDR3 DNA, CDR3 protein. The D gene is left open where the match is weak. Rows give clone size only sometimes, using once, few, many, or a class for an expanded clone.

abundance: few
d_gene: TRBD1
j_gene: TRBJ1-1
v_gene: TRBV19
CDR3nt: TGTGCCAGTAGTAAGACAGGGAGGACAGAAGCTTTCTTT
CDR3aa: CASSKTGRTEAFF

abundance: .
d_gene: TRBD1
j_gene: TRBJ2-5
v_gene: TRBV30
CDR3nt: TGTGCCTGGAGTGACGACAGGGGGGCAAGAGACCCCCAGTACTTC
CDR3aa: CAWSDDRGARDPQYF

abundance: .
d_gene: TRBD1
j_gene: TRBJ1-2
v_gene: TRBV30
CDR3nt: TGTGCCTGGAGCATGGACAGGGACTTTTTATTCCATGGCTACACCTTC
CDR3aa: CAWSMDRDFLFHGYTF

abundance: .
d_gene: TRBD1
j_gene: TRBJ1-2
v_gene: TRBV2
CDR3nt: TGTGCCAGCAGAACTGCGACAGGGGGCGGGGGATATGGCTACACCTTC
CDR3aa: CASRTATGGGGYGYTF

abundance: .
d_gene: .
j_gene: TRBJ2-7
v_gene: TRBV4-3
CDR3nt: TGCGCCAGCAGCCAAGATCGAGACTACTTCGCCAGCTCCTACGAGCAGTACTTC
CDR3aa: CASSQDRDYFASSYEQYF

abundance: .
d_gene: .
j_gene: TRBJ2-1
v_gene: TRBV5-6
CDR3nt: TGTGCCAGCAGCTTGGACAGGGTCGGGAACTACAATGAGCAGTTCTTC
CDR3aa: CASSLDRVGNYNEQFF

abundance: .
d_gene: .
j_gene: TRBJ1-2
v_gene: TRBV18
CDR3nt: TGTGCCAGCTCACCAAACACACAGGGCGGAGGCTACACCTTC
CDR3aa: CASSPNTQGGGYTF

abundance: .
d_gene: TRBD1
j_gene: TRBJ1-3
v_gene: TRBV5-1
CDR3nt: TGCGCCAGCAGCTTCGAAGGGGGCAACACCATATATTTT
CDR3aa: CASSFEGGNTIYF

abundance: few
d_gene: .
j_gene: TRBJ1-2
v_gene: TRBV5-4
CDR3nt: TGTGCCACCGCGCTTGGGGGGGGAGCTAACTATGGCTACACCTTC
CDR3aa: CATALGGGANYGYTF

abundance: .
d_gene: TRBD1
j_gene: TRBJ1-2
v_gene: TRBV30
CDR3nt: TGTGCCTGGAGCGAGGGACAGGGGTCGTCCCGCTTC
CDR3aa: CAWSEGQGSSRF